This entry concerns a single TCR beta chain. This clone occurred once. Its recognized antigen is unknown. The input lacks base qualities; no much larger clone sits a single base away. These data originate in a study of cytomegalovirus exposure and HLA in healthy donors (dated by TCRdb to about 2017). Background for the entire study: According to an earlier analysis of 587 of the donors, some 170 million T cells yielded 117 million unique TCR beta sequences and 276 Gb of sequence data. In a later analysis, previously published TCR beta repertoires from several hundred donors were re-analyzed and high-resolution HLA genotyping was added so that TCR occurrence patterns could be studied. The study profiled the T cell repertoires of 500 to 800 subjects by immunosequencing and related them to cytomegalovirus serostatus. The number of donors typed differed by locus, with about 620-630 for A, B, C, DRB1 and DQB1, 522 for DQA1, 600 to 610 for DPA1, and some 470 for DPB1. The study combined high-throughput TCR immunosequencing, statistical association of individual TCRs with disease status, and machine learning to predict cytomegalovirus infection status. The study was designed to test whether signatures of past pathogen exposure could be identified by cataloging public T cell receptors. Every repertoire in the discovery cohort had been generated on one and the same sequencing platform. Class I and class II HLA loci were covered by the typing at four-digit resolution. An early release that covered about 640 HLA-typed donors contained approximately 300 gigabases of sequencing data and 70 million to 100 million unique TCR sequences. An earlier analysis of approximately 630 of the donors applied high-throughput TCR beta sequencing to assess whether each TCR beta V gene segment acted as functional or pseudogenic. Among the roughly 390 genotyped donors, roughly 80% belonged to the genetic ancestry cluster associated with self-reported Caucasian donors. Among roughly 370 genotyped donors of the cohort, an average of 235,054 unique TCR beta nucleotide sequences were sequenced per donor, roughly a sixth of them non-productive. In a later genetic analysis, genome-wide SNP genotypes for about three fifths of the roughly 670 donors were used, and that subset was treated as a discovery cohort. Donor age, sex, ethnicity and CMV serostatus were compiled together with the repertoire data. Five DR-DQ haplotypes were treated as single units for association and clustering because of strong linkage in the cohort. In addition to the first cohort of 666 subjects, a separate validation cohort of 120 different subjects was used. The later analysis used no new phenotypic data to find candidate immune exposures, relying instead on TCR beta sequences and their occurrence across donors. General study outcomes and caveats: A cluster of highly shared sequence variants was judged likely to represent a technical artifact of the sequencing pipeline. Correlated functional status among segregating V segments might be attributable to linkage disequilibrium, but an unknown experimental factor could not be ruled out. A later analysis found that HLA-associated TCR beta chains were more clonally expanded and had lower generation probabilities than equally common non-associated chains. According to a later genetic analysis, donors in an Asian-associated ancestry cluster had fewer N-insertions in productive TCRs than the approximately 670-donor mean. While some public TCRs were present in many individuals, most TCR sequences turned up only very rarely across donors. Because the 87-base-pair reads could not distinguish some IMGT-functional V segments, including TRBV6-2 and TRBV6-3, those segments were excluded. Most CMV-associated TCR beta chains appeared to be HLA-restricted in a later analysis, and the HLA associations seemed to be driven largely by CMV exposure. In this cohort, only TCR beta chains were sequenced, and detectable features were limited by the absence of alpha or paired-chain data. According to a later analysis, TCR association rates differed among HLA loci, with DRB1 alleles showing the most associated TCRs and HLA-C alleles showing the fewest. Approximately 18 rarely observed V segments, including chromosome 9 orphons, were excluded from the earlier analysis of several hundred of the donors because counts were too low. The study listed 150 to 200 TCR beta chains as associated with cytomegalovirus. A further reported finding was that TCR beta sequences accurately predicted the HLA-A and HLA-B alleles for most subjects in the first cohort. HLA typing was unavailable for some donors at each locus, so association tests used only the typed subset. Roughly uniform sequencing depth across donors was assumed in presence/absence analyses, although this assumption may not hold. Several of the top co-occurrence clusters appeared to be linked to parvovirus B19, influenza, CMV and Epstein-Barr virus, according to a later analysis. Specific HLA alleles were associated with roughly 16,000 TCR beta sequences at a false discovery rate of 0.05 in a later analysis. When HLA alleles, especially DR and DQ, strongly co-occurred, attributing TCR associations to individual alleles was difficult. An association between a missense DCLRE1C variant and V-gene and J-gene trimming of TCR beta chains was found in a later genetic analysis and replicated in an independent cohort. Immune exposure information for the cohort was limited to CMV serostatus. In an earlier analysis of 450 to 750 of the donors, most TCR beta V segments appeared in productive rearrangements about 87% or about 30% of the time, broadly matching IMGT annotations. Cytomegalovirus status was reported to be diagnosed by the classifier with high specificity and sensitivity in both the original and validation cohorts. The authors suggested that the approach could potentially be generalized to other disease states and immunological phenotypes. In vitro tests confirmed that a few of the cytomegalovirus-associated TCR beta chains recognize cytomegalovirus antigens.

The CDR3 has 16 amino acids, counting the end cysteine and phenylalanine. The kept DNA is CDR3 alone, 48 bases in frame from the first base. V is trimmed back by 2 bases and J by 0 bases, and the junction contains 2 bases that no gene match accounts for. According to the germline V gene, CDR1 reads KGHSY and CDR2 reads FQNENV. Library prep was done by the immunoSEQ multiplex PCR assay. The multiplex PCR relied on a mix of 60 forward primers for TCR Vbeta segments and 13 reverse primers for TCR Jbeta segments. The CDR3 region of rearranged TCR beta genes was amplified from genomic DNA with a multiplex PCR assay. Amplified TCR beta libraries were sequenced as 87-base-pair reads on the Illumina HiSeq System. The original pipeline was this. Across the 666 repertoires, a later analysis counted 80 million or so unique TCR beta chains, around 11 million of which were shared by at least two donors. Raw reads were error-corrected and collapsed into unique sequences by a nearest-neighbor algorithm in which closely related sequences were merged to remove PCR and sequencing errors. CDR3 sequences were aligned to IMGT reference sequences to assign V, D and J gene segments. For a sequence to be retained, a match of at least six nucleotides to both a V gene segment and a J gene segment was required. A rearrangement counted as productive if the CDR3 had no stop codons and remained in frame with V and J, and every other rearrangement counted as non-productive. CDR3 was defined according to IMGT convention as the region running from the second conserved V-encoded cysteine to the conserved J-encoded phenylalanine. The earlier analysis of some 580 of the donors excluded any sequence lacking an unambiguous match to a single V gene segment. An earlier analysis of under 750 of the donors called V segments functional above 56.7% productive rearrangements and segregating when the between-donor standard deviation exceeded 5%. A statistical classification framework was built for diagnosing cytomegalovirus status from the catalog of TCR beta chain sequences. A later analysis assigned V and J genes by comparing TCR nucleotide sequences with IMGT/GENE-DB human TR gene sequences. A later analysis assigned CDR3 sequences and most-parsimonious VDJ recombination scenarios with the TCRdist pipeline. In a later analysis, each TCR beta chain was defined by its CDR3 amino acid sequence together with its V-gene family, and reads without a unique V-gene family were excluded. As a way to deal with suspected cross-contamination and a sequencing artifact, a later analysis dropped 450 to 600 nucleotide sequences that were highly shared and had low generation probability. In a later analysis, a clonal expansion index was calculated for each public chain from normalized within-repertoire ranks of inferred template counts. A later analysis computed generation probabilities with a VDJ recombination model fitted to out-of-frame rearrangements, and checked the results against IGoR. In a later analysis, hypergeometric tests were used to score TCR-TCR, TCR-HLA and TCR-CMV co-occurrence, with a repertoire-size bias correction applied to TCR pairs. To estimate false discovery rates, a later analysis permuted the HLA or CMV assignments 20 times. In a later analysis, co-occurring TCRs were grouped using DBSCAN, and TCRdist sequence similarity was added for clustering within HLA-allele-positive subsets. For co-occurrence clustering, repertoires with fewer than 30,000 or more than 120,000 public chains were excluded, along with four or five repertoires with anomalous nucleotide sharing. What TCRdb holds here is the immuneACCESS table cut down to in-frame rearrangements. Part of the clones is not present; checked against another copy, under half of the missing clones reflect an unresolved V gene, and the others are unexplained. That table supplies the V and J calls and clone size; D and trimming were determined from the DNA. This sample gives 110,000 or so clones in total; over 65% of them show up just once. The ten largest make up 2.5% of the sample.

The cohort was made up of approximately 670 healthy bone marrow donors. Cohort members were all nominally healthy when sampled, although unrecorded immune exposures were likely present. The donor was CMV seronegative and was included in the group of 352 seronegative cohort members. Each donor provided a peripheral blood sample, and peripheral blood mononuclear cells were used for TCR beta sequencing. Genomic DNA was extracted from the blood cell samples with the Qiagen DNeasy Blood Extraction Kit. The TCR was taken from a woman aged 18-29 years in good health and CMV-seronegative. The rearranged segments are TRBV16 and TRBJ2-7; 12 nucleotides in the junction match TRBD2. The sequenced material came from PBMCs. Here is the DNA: TGTGCCAGCAGCCAACTACTAGCGGGAGGCTCCTACGAGCAGTACTTC. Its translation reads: CASSQLLAGGSYEQYF.